These 8 T cell receptor beta chains originate from one sample sequenced in a study of T cell changes during pregnancy in multiple sclerosis. Profiled with immunoSEQ multiplex PCR; TCRdb holds only in-frame clones, not every one. The table records 78,000 or so clones, around nine tenths of them present only once. Source: CD4+ T cells from peripheral blood mononuclear cells, taken before pregnancy. The source is a female donor with multiple sclerosis, enrolled in a pregnancy study.

This clone was counted a few times. The chain uses TRBV5-5 and TRBJ1-1; D is ambiguous. This CDR3 contains 13 residues. V was trimmed by 0 bases and J by 4 bases, leaving 7 bases between them. From germline, CDR1 is SGHKS and CDR2 YYEKEE (reference sequence). The CDR3 coding sequence is TGTGCCAGCAGCTTGGCCAGTATCACTGAAGCTTTCTTT. Residues: CASSLASITEAFF. Complete variable domain (other parts from reference TRBV5-5 and TRBJ1-1): DAGVTQSPTHLIKTRGQQVTLRCSPISGHKSVSWYQQVLGQGPQFIFQYYEKEERGRGNFPDRFSARQFPNYSSELNVNALLLGDSALYLCASSLASITEAFFGQGTRLTVV.

CDR3 amino acids: CASSSERGYGTEAFF. DNA for the CDR3: TGTGCCAGCTCTTCAGAGAGGGGGTACGGCACTGAAGCTTTCTTT. J is TRBJ1-1 and V is TRBV11-3; weak D call: TRBD1 (6 bases). With 8 bases removed from V and 4 bases from J, the gap between germline ends came to 20 bases. The CDR3 runs to 15 residues. The germline gives CDR1 SGHNT, CDR2 YENEEA.

This clone was observed a few times. V is TRBV10-3 and J is TRBJ1-1; D ambiguous. Germline lookup yields CDR1 ENHRY and CDR2 SYGVKD. This CDR3 contains 11 residues. Trimming removed 5 bases at V and 7 bases at J, with 8 bases between. The CDR3 sequence: CAISRLGEAFF. In DNA, the CDR3 is TGTGCCATCAGTAGACTGGGTGAAGCTTTCTTT.

The chain employs TRBV19 and TRBJ2-2; 9 bases line up with TRBD2. CDR1 is LNHDA, CDR2 SQIVND, per germline (reference sequence). This CDR3 is 17 amino acids long. Trimming at V came to 5 bases and at J to 8 bases, leaving 15 bases not matched to a gene. CDR3 in DNA: TGTGCCAGTAGTCTCGGGGGTAGCGGGGGCCCCAGTGGGGAGCTGTTTTTT. Protein: CASSLGGSGGPSGELFF.

V gene TRBV5-1 combines with J gene TRBJ1-2, with a possible D match to TRBD1 (6 bases). This CDR3 is 14 amino acids long. V was shortened by 4 bases and J by 4 bases, with 14 bases between the two germline ends. CDR1 is SGHRS, CDR2 YFSETQ, per germline. CDR3 protein: CASSLGGPAYGYTF. CDR3 nucleotide sequence: TGCGCCAGCAGCCTCGGGGGGCCTGCCTATGGCTACACCTTC. The full variable domain, completed using reference TRBV5-1 and TRBJ1-2, is KAGVTQTPRYLIKTRGQQVTLSCSPISGHRSVSWYQQTPGQGLQFLFEYFSETQRNKGNFPGRFSGRQFSNSRSEMNVSTLELGDSALYLCASSLGGPAYGYTFGSGTRLTVV.

CDR3 nucleotide sequence: TGCGCCAGCAGCCTGATGGGGTCAGGGGGCGGAAAACTGTTTTTT. Translating gives CASSLMGSGGGKLFF. The J gene is TRBJ1-4, the V gene TRBV4-3, with 8 bases lining up with TRBD1. CDR3 length equals 15 residues. Per the germline V gene, CDR1 is LGHNA and CDR2 is YSLEER. V lost 4 bases, J lost 10 bases, and 11 bases stayed unmatched.

The V gene is TRBV13, the J gene TRBJ2-2; 11 nucleotides align to TRBD2. Germline CDR1 reads PRHDT; CDR2 reads FYEKMQ (reference sequence). V gave up 0 bases and J gave up 4 bases; unmatched junction bases: 1. This CDR3 spans 16 amino acids. The CDR3 DNA reads TGTGCCAGCAGCTTAGGCGGACTAGCGGGCACCGGGGAGCTGTTTTTT. Amino acid sequence: CASSLGGLAGTGELFF. The full variable domain, completed using reference TRBV13 and TRBJ2-2, is AAGVIQSPRHLIKEKRETATLKCYPIPRHDTVYWYQQGPGQDPQFLISFYEKMQSDKGSIPDRFSAQQFSDYHSELNMSSLELGDSALYFCASSLGGLAGTGELFFGEGSRLTVL.

This sequence joins TRBV2 and TRBJ1-6; unclear D gene. This CDR3 spans 15 amino acids. V was shortened by 7 bases and J by 7 bases, with 17 bases between the two germline ends. CDR1 and CDR2 (germline): SNHLY, FYNNEI. The CDR3 reads CASNLLGAENSPLHF. The CDR3, as DNA: TGTGCCAGCAACTTGCTGGGCGCCGAGAATTCACCCCTCCACTTT.